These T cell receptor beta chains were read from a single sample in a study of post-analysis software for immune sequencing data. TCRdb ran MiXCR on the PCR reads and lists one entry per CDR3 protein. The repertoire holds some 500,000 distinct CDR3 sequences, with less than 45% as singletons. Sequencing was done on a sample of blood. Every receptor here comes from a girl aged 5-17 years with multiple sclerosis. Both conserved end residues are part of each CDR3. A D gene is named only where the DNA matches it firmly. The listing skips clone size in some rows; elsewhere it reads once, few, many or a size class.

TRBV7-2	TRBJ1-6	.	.	CASSTMGTTYSPLHF	TGTGCCAGCAGCACAATGGGGACTACATATTCACCCCTCCACTTT
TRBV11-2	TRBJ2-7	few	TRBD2	CASRRAGTSSYEQYF	TGTGCCAGCAGGCGTGCCGGGACTAGCTCTTACGAGCAGTACTTC
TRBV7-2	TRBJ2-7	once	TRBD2	CANSLSTSGSKNEQYF	TGTGCCAACAGCTTATCCACTAGCGGGAGTAAAAACGAGCAGTACTTC
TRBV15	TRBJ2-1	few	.	CATRLSSYNEQFF	TGTGCCACCAGACTGAGCTCCTACAATGAGCAGTTCTTC
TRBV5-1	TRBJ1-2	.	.	CASSLEYRTPYGYTF	TGCGCCAGCAGCTTGGAGTACAGAACTCCCTATGGCTACACCTTC
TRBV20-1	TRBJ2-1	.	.	CSAAGTRAYNEQFF	TGCAGTGCTGCCGGGACGAGGGCCTACAATGAGCAGTTCTTC
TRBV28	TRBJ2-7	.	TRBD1	CASSLYGTGGGYEQYF	TGTGCCAGCAGTTTATACGGGACAGGGGGAGGCTACGAGCAGTACTTC
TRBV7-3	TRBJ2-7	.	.	CASSLNPGVSYNEQYF	TGTGCCAGCAGCTTAAATCCGGGAGTAAGCTACAATGAGCAGTACTTC
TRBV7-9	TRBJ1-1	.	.	CASSLGLTANTEAFF	TGTGCCAGCAGCCTGGGGTTGACTGCGAACACTGAAGCTTTCTTT
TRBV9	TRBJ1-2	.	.	CASSNRGDQNYGYTF	TGTGCCAGCAGCAATCGGGGGGACCAAAACTATGGCTACACCTTC
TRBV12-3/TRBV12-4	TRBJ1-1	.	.	CASRSQLGNAEAFF	TGTGCCAGTAGGAGCCAGCTTGGGAACGCTGAAGCTTTCTTT
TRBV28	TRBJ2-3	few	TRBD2	CASSASGGIPGTDTQYF	TGTGCCAGCAGTGCCAGCGGGGGGATCCCTGGCACAGATACGCAGTATTTT
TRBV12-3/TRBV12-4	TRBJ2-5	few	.	CASSLAEPETQYF	TGTGCCAGCAGTTTAGCGGAACCAGAGACCCAGTACTTC
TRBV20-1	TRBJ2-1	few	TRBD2	CSAQDYLQTGGRAYEQFF	TGCAGTGCTCAGGATTACCTTCAGACTGGCGGGAGGGCCTACGAGCAGTTCTTC
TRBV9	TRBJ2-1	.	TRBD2	CASSTGLVTNEQFF	TGTGCCAGCAGCACCGGACTAGTAACCAATGAGCAGTTCTTC
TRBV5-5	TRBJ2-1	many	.	CASSHRVESSNEQFF	TGTGCCAGCAGCCACAGGGTAGAGAGTTCCAATGAGCAGTTCTTC
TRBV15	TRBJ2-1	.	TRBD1	CATSTRDSAYNEQFF	TGTGCCACCAGCACACGGGACAGCGCCTACAATGAGCAGTTCTTC
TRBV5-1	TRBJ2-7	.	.	CASSTIEGGKAYEQYF	TGCGCCAGCAGCACCATCGAGGGGGGGAAGGCCTACGAGCAGTACTTC
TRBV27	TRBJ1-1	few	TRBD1	CASSPTGARAEAFF	TGTGCCAGCAGTCCGACAGGGGCGCGTGCTGAAGCTTTCTTT
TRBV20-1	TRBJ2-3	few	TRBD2	CSARVPGLGEPEDTQYF	TGCAGTGCTAGAGTCCCGGGACTAGGAGAACCGGAAGATACGCAGTATTTT
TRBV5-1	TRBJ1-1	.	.	CASSSVEVDTEAFF	TGCGCCAGCAGCTCGGTGGAGGTGGACACTGAAGCTTTCTTT
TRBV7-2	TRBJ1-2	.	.	CASSLDNNYGYTF	TGTGCCAGCAGCTTAGACAATAACTATGGCTACACCTTC
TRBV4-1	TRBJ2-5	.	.	CASSQLGWSAASETQYF	TGCGCCAGCAGCCAACTGGGGTGGAGCGCAGCATCGGAGACCCAGTACTTC
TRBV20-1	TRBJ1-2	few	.	CSARDQGTYTF	TGCAGTGCTAGAGACCAGGGGACCTACACCTTC
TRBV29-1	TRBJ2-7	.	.	CSVESVGDYEQYF	TGCAGCGTTGAATCTGTTGGCGATTACGAGCAGTACTTC
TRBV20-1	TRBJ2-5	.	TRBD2	CSARASRGKETQYF	TGCAGTGCCCGAGCGTCGCGGGGGAAAGAGACCCAGTACTTC
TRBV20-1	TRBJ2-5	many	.	CSARADPAETQYF	TGCAGTGCTAGAGCGGACCCCGCTGAGACCCAGTACTTC
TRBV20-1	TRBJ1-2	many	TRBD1	CSARDNRGRDYGYTF	TGCAGTGCTAGAGACAACAGGGGGAGAGACTATGGCTACACCTTC
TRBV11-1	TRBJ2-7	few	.	CASSRDRIYEQYF	TGTGCCAGCAGCCGGGACCGCATCTACGAGCAGTACTTC
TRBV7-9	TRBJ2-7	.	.	CASSFRGREQYF	TGTGCCAGCAGCTTCCGGGGGCGCGAGCAGTACTTC
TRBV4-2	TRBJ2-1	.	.	CASSQDLVVGVSDNEQFF	TGTGCCAGCAGCCAAGATTTAGTCGTCGGGGTCTCGGACAATGAGCAGTTCTTC